This T cell receptor (beta chain) was captured by sequencing in a study of cytomegalovirus exposure and HLA in healthy donors. Study findings and constraints: Altogether, around 160 TCR beta chains were recorded as cytomegalovirus-associated. By a later analysis, the bulk of CMV-associated TCR beta chains appeared HLA-restricted. Follow-up analysis seemed to connect common viral pathogens with several of the most significant clusters identified.

As for this clone: Its antigen remains unidentified.

This CDR3 has 13 residues. Germline assignment: CDR1 SGHRS and CDR2 YFSETQ. The trim removed 0 bases at V and 8 bases at J, leaving 3 bases unmatched. The study ran its PCR with 60 Vbeta and 13 Jbeta primers. TCRdb keeps only in-frame clones here, not all; method: immunoSEQ multiplex PCR. The sample holds 110,000 to 150,000 clones, 73% seen once. The sequencing input was PBMCs. V usage is TRBV5-1 and J usage is TRBJ1-1; the match to TRBD1 covers 8 bases. The receptor was isolated from a human donor in good health. The CDR3 spells CASSLARDREAFF. Written as DNA, the CDR3 is TGCGCCAGCAGCTTGGCCCGGGACAGGGAAGCTTTCTTT.